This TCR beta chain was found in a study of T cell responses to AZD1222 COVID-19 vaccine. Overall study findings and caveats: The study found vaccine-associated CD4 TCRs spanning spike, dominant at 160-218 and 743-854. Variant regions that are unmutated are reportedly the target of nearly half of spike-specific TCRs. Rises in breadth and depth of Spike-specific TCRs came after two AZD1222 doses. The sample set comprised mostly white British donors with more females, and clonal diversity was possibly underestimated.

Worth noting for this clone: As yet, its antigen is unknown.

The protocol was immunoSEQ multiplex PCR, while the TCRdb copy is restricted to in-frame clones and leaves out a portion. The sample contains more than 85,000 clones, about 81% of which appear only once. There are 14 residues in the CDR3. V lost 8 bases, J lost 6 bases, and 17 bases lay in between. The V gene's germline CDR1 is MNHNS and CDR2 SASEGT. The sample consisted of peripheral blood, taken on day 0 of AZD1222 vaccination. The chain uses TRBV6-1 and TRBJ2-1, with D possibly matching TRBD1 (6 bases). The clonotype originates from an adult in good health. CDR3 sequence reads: CASARGGSFNEQFF. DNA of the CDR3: TGTGCCAGCGCCCGAGGGGGAAGCTTCAATGAGCAGTTCTTC.